These T cell receptor beta chains were read from a single sample in a study of blood T cell repertoires in COVID-19. Produced via immunoSEQ multiplex PCR; TCRdb's table is partial and in-frame only. The table records 35,000 to 45,000 clones, 80% to 90% of them present only once. Material for sequencing was peripheral blood. These receptors originate from a man aged 35 to 55 with active COVID-19. The CDR3 runs from the conserved cysteine through the conserved F or W. A D gene is named only where the DNA matches it firmly. Not every row has a clone size; where given, it reads once, few, many or a size class.

j_gene: TRBJ1-5; d_gene: NA; abundance: NA; v_gene: TRBV11-3; CDR3aa: CASSLGRDNYSNQPQHF; CDR3nt: TGTGCCAGCAGCTTAGGCCGGGACAACTATAGCAATCAGCCCCAGCATTTT
j_gene: TRBJ2-5; d_gene: NA; abundance: NA; v_gene: TRBV19; CDR3aa: CASSSGQQTQETQYF; CDR3nt: TGTGCCAGTAGTTCAGGACAGCAGACCCAAGAGACCCAGTACTTC
j_gene: TRBJ1-1; d_gene: NA; abundance: once; v_gene: TRBV5-4; CDR3aa: CASSTGLPNTEAFF; CDR3nt: TGTGCCAGCAGCACCGGACTTCCGAACACTGAAGCTTTCTTT
j_gene: TRBJ1-5; d_gene: TRBD1; abundance: NA; v_gene: TRBV6-5; CDR3aa: CASSLDRGWPQHF; CDR3nt: TGTGCCAGCAGTTTGGACAGGGGTTGGCCCCAGCATTTT
j_gene: TRBJ2-1; d_gene: NA; abundance: NA; v_gene: TRBV9; CDR3aa: CASSPQGLFNEQFF; CDR3nt: TGTGCCAGCAGCCCCCAAGGACTCTTCAATGAGCAGTTCTTC
j_gene: TRBJ1-1; d_gene: NA; abundance: NA; v_gene: TRBV6-6; CDR3aa: CASSQRTEAFF; CDR3nt: TGTGCCAGCAGTCAGAGGACTGAAGCTTTCTTT
j_gene: TRBJ2-3; d_gene: NA; abundance: once; v_gene: TRBV10-3; CDR3aa: CAIRAGSETDTQYF; CDR3nt: TGTGCCATCAGGGCGGGGAGCGAGACAGATACGCAGTATTTT
j_gene: TRBJ1-1; d_gene: TRBD1; abundance: NA; v_gene: TRBV18; CDR3aa: CASSPDYRGYTEAFF; CDR3nt: TGTGCCAGCTCACCAGACTACAGGGGATACACTGAAGCTTTCTTT
j_gene: TRBJ2-1; d_gene: NA; abundance: NA; v_gene: TRBV28; CDR3aa: CASTSRTAGEQFF; CDR3nt: TGTGCCAGCACCTCAAGGACGGCGGGAGAGCAGTTCTTC
j_gene: TRBJ2-7; d_gene: NA; abundance: NA; v_gene: TRBV29-1; CDR3aa: CSAAQGLAYEQYF; CDR3nt: TGCAGCGCTGCCCAGGGGCTCGCCTACGAGCAGTACTTC
j_gene: TRBJ1-5; d_gene: NA; abundance: once; v_gene: TRBV5-5; CDR3aa: CASSSRPKSPGNSNQPQHF; CDR3nt: TGTGCCAGCAGCTCACGCCCCAAATCACCAGGCAATAGCAATCAGCCCCAGCATTTT
j_gene: TRBJ2-1; d_gene: NA; abundance: NA; v_gene: TRBV19; CDR3aa: CASNMYREAIEQFF; CDR3nt: TGTGCCAGTAACATGTATAGGGAGGCGATTGAGCAGTTCTTC
j_gene: TRBJ2-7; d_gene: TRBD1; abundance: NA; v_gene: TRBV6-5; CDR3aa: CASKPGQGRYEQYF; CDR3nt: TGTGCCAGCAAGCCAGGACAGGGGAGGTACGAGCAGTACTTC
j_gene: TRBJ2-7; d_gene: TRBD1; abundance: NA; v_gene: TRBV3-1/TRBV3-2; CDR3aa: CASSSTGAEQYF; CDR3nt: TGTGCCAGCAGTTCGACAGGGGCCGAGCAGTACTTC
j_gene: TRBJ1-2; d_gene: NA; abundance: NA; v_gene: TRBV9; CDR3aa: CASRKAGNYGYTF; CDR3nt: TGTGCCAGTCGCAAGGCGGGGAACTATGGCTACACCTTC
j_gene: TRBJ1-6; d_gene: NA; abundance: NA; v_gene: TRBV6-5; CDR3aa: CASSLRTVDPLHF; CDR3nt: TGTGCCAGCAGTCTTCGGACAGTAGATCCCCTCCACTTT
j_gene: TRBJ2-1; d_gene: NA; abundance: NA; v_gene: TRBV5-4; CDR3aa: CASSFLADEQFF; CDR3nt: TGTGCCAGCAGCTTTCTAGCTGATGAGCAGTTCTTC
j_gene: TRBJ2-6; d_gene: NA; abundance: NA; v_gene: TRBV5-1; CDR3aa: CASSLPLPAGANVLTF; CDR3nt: TGCGCCAGCAGCCTGCCACTGCCTGCTGGGGCCAACGTCCTGACTTTC
j_gene: TRBJ2-5; d_gene: TRBD1; abundance: NA; v_gene: TRBV7-7; CDR3aa: CASSPRGTGDETQYF; CDR3nt: TGTGCTAGCAGCCCTAGAGGGACAGGGGACGAGACCCAGTACTTC
j_gene: TRBJ2-7; d_gene: TRBD2; abundance: NA; v_gene: TRBV19; CDR3aa: CASNRRGRGDEQYF; CDR3nt: TGTGCCAGCAACCGGAGAGGGAGGGGTGACGAGCAGTACTTC
j_gene: TRBJ1-3; d_gene: TRBD1; abundance: NA; v_gene: TRBV11-2; CDR3aa: CASSPRLGQASGNTIYF; CDR3nt: TGTGCCAGCAGCCCCAGGTTGGGACAGGCCTCTGGAAACACCATATATTTT
j_gene: TRBJ1-2; d_gene: TRBD1; abundance: NA; v_gene: TRBV7-2; CDR3aa: CASSWGQGGDGYTF; CDR3nt: TGTGCCAGCAGCTGGGGACAGGGCGGCGACGGCTACACCTTC
j_gene: TRBJ2-2; d_gene: TRBD2; abundance: NA; v_gene: TRBV6-1; CDR3aa: CASSGLAGGGTGELFF; CDR3nt: TGTGCCAGCAGTGGACTAGCGGGAGGCGGCACCGGGGAGCTGTTTTTT
j_gene: TRBJ1-2; d_gene: NA; abundance: NA; v_gene: TRBV9; CDR3aa: CASSVESVGGGGYTF; CDR3nt: TGTGCCAGCAGCGTAGAAAGCGTCGGGGGAGGGGGCTACACCTTC
j_gene: TRBJ2-7; d_gene: TRBD2; abundance: NA; v_gene: TRBV5-6; CDR3aa: CASSLRTSGLYYEQYF; CDR3nt: TGTGCCAGCAGCTTAAGGACTAGCGGGCTGTACTACGAGCAGTACTTC
j_gene: TRBJ1-1; d_gene: NA; abundance: few; v_gene: TRBV7-9; CDR3aa: CASSLALGEGSEAFF; CDR3nt: TGTGCCAGCAGCTTAGCTTTAGGGGAGGGCTCTGAAGCTTTCTTT
j_gene: TRBJ2-3; d_gene: NA; abundance: NA; v_gene: TRBV7-2; CDR3aa: CASSLSVSSTDTQYF; CDR3nt: TGTGCCAGCAGCCTTAGCGTGTCTAGCACAGATACGCAGTATTTT
j_gene: TRBJ1-3; d_gene: TRBD1; abundance: NA; v_gene: TRBV6-5; CDR3aa: CASTVTGLWDTIYF; CDR3nt: TGTGCCAGCACCGTGACAGGGCTTTGGGACACCATATATTTT
j_gene: TRBJ2-7; d_gene: TRBD2; abundance: NA; v_gene: TRBV29-1; CDR3aa: CSVEISASGYEQYF; CDR3nt: TGCAGCGTTGAGATATCGGCTAGCGGTTACGAGCAGTACTTC
j_gene: TRBJ1-2; d_gene: NA; abundance: NA; v_gene: TRBV9; CDR3aa: CASSVGAGDYGYTF; CDR3nt: TGTGCCAGCAGCGTAGGGGCGGGTGACTATGGCTACACCTTC
j_gene: TRBJ1-4; d_gene: TRBD1; abundance: NA; v_gene: TRBV9; CDR3aa: CASSGQGSTNEKLFF; CDR3nt: TGTGCCAGCAGCGGACAGGGGTCAACTAATGAAAAACTGTTTTTT
j_gene: TRBJ2-5; d_gene: TRBD2; abundance: NA; v_gene: TRBV5-4; CDR3aa: CASSPGLAGGKETQYF; CDR3nt: TGTGCCAGCAGCCCCGGACTAGCGGGGGGGAAGGAGACCCAGTACTTC